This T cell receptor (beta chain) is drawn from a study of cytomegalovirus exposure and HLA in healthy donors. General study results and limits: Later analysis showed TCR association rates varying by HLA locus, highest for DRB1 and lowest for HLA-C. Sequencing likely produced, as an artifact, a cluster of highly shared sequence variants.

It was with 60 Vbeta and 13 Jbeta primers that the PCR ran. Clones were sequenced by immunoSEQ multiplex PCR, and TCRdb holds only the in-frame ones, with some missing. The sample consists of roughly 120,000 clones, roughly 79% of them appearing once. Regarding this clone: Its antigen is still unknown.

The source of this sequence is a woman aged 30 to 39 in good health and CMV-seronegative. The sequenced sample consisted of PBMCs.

The DNA for the CDR3 is TGTGCCAGCAGTTCATCTAGACTAGCGGGAGGGTGGGACATTCAGTACTTC. Residues: CASSSSRLAGGWDIQYF. The chain employs TRBV27 and TRBJ2-4; 14 positions match TRBD2. Germline loops: CDR1 MNHEY, CDR2 SMNVEV (reference sequence). The CDR3 has 17 amino acids. Trimming cost V 4 bases and J 8 bases; bases outside gene matches: 10.